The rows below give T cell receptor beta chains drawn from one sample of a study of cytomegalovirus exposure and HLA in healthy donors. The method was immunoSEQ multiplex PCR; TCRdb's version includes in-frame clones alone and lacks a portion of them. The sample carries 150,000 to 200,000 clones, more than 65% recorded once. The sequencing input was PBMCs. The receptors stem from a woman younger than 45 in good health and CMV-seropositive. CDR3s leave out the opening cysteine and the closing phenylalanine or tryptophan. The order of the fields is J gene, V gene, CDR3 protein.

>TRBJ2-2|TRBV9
ASSVNRLYANTGELF
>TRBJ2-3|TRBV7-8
ASSPKAGGTFNTQY
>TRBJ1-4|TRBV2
ASGQTGGTEKLF
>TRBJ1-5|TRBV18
ASSPETGTLRGNQPQH
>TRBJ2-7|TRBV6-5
ASSRDRLTYEQY
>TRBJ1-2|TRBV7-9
ASSFLRGLGGYT
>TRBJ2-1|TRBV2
ASSEGSLAGGANEQF
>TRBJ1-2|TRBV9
ASSVGDRGKEESYGYT
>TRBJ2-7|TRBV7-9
ASSSQGLYEQY
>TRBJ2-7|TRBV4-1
ASSQGLAGALEQY
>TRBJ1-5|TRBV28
ASNLGGRSNQPQH
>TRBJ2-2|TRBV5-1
ASSPNLPAGGSSAGELF
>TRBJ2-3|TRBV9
ASSVNTGGGDTQY
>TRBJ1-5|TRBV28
ASSLAGQGSQPQH
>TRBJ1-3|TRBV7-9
ASRPQVYSGNTIY
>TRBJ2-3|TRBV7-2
ASSLEILTDTQY
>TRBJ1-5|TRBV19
ASSQNSNQPQH
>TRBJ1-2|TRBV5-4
ASSFEGSTNYGYT
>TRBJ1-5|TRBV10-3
AISVGTGHQPQH
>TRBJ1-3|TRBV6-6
ASSSPQGNTIY
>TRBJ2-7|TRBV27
ASSQGPSSYEQY
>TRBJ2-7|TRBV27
ASRGPGQGRPYEQY
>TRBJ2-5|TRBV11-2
ASSLGSLQETQY
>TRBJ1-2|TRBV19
ASSIDHFRGFDQNYGYT
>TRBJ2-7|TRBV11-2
ASSLGSGAAYEQY
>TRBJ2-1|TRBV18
ASSPPGRSYNEQF
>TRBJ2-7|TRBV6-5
ASVGGQGRWEQY
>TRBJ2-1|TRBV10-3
AACADFQAYNEQF
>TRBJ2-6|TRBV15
ATSQRGFSGANGLT
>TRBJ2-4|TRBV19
ASSIDRDRGNIQY
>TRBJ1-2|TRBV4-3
ASSQDEDTPFYGYT
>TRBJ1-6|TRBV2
ASSPGQGDNSPLH
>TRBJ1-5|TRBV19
ASSWSRNSNQPQH
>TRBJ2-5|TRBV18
ASSPLGAGLQETQY
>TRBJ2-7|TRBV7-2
ASSVAVFSGSGSYEQY
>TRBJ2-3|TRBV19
ATGDTRPTDTQY
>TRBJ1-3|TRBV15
ATSRGDRGGGNTIY
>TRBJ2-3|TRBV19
ASSPGVGTQY
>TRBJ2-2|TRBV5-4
ASSLVGELNTGELF
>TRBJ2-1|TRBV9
ASSVVASGGHSEQF
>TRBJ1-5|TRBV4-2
ASSRQGADQPQH
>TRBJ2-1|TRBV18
ASSPDRVARNEQF
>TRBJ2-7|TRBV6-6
ASSKGGGTYEQY
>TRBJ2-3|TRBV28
ASGVGTDTQY
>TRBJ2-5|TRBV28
ASRTLRETQY
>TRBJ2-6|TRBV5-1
ASSLDLPGLSGANVLT
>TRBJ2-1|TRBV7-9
ASTINKHEQF
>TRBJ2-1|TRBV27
ASSSVGYNEQF